The 14 T cell receptor beta chains given below trace back to one sample, sequenced in a study of shared clonotypes between healthy human individuals (dated by TCRdb to 2019 to 2021). Library method: the immunoSEQ multiplex PCR assay. The immuneACCESS repertoire file appears here via TCRdb, limited to in-frame rearrangements. These files lack a portion of the clones; in checked studies, under half of the deficit traces to unresolved V genes, and the cause of the others is not known. The sample table lists around 1.4 million clones, just under 99% of them with a count of one. The ten most abundant clones make up roughly 0.36% of the sample. The sequenced material came from naive CD4+ T cells sorted from blood. This specimen's cell subset or site label, per the study, means: CD45RA+ positively selected. These receptors were taken from a man younger than 40 in good health.

J is TRBJ2-7 and V is TRBV28; D is uncertain. CDR3 length equals 11 residues. Trimming removed 7 bases from V and 2 bases from J, with 6 bases in between. Germline lookup yields CDR1 MDHEN and CDR2 SYDVKM. DNA for the CDR3: TGTGCCAGCAATAGTCCCTACGAGCAGTACTTC. It translates to CASNSPYEQYF. Drawing the rest from reference TRBV28 and TRBJ2-7, the complete variable domain is DVKVTQSSRYLVKRTGEKVFLECVQDMDHENMFWYRQDPGLGLRLIYFSYDVKMKEKGDIPEGYSVSREKKERFSLILESASTNQTSMYLCASNSPYEQYFGPGTRLTVT.

As DNA, the CDR3 is TGTGCCAGCAGTTTCTTCGAAGCGGGAAAGCAGTTCTTC. Translated, it gives CASSFFEAGKQFF. The chain recombines TRBV27 with TRBJ2-1, with 7 nucleotides matching TRBD2. V trimming: 3 bases; J trimming: 11 bases; junction bases outside the gene matches: 7. The CDR3 contains 13 residues. CDR1 MNHEY and CDR2 SMNVEV come from the germline V gene (reference sequence).

The genes are TRBV7-8 and TRBJ1-4; tentatively, D is TRBD1 (5 bases). This CDR3 has 16 amino acids. V lost 1 base and J lost 5, with 14 bases in between. Germline V gene lookup returns CDR1 SGHVS and CDR2 FQNEAQ. The CDR3 DNA sequence: TGTGCCAGCAGCTTAGTCTGGGACGCCACAAATGAAAAACTGTTTTTT. Its protein is CASSLVWDATNEKLFF.

The V gene is TRBV6-5, the J gene TRBJ1-2, with 8 nucleotides matching TRBD1. The junction had 11 bases not matched to a gene; V was cut back by 6 bases and J by 5 bases. This CDR3 contains 15 residues. The germline V gene has CDR1 MNHEY and CDR2 SVGAGI. The CDR3 region is CASRNGGDRTYGYTF. The CDR3 coding sequence is TGTGCCAGCAGAAACGGGGGGGACAGGACATATGGCTACACCTTC.

This clone appeared a single time. The chain employs TRBV5-4 and TRBJ2-3, with 8 nucleotides matching TRBD2. Germline values: CDR1 SGHNT, CDR2 YYREEE (reference sequence). The length of the CDR3 is 13 residues. The V segment lost 4 bases and the J segment 12 bases; nucleotides outside the gene matches: 10. CDR3 region: CASSRDQAGVQYF. The CDR3 DNA is TGTGCCAGCAGCCGGGACCAAGCGGGAGTACAGTATTTT.

J is TRBJ2-3 and V is TRBV5-1, with 16 nucleotides matching TRBD2. CDR1 and CDR2 from the germline V gene are SGHRS and YFSETQ. V lost 4 bases to trimming and J lost 2 bases; unmatched junction nucleotides: 4. The CDR3 contains 17 residues. The CDR3 spells CASSRGLAGGVTDTQYF. CDR3 bases: TGCGCCAGCAGCCGGGGACTAGCGGGAGGGGTCACAGATACGCAGTATTTT. Full variable domain (outside the CDR3, taken from reference TRBV5-1 and TRBJ2-3): KAGVTQTPRYLIKTRGQQVTLSCSPISGHRSVSWYQQTPGQGLQFLFEYFSETQRNKGNFPGRFSGRQFSNSRSEMNVSTLELGDSALYLCASSRGLAGGVTDTQYFGPGTRLTVL.

This rearrangement joins TRBV7-8 to TRBJ1-5, with D hard to call. Germline lookup yields CDR1 SGHVS and CDR2 FQNEAQ. This CDR3 has 17 amino acids. V lost 4 bases, J lost 6 bases, and 22 bases lay in between. CDR3 coding DNA: TGTGCCAGCAGCTCCAAGCGAAATGAGGTAGCTCGTCAGCCCCAGCATTTT. Encoded protein: CASSSKRNEVARQPQHF.

The genes are TRBV7-3 and TRBJ1-3; TRBD1 aligns across 12 bases. With V trimmed by 3 bases and J by 2 bases, 2 bases remained unmatched. CDR1 and CDR2 from the germline V gene are SGHTA and FQGTGA. This CDR3 spans 16 amino acids. CDR3 in DNA: TGTGCCAGCAGCTTGGGACAGGGGGCGGCTGGAAACACCATATATTTT. The encoded protein is CASSLGQGAAGNTIYF.

The gene calls are TRBV19 and TRBJ2-6; D unresolved. The CDR3 has 19 residues. Per the germline V gene, CDR1 is LNHDA and CDR2 is SQIVND (reference sequence). Trimming took off 3 bases at V and 4 bases at J, with 22 bases between the two ends. The chain's CDR3 is CASSMLGTLLALGANVLTF. DNA for the CDR3: TGTGCCAGTAGTATGCTGGGAACACTGCTCGCTCTGGGGGCCAACGTCCTGACTTTC.

V and J are TRBV28 and TRBJ2-7; D is perhaps TRBD2 (6 bases). Germline values: CDR1 MDHEN, CDR2 SYDVKM. CDR3 size: 16 residues. V lost 2 bases and J lost 1, with 15 bases in between. The CDR3: CASSLVRGVVSYEQYF. The CDR3 DNA reads as TGTGCCAGCAGTTTAGTACGCGGGGTTGTTTCCTACGAGCAGTACTTC.

The V and J genes are TRBV2 and TRBJ2-7; tentative D call: TRBD2 (6 bases). Per the germline V gene, CDR1 is SNHLY and CDR2 is FYNNEI. Trimming shortened V by 7 bases and J by 0 bases, and 25 bases separated the two germline ends. The CDR3 has 18 residues. This CDR3 reads CASTPELGGTGGSYEQYF. In DNA form, the CDR3 reads TGTGCCAGCACGCCGGAACTAGGAGGGACCGGGGGCTCCTACGAGCAGTACTTC.

This chain links TRBV5-1 with TRBJ2-5; D not certain. The germline V and J ends were trimmed by 0 bases and 5 bases, with 14 bases remaining between them. The CDR3 sequence is 15 residues long. The germline CDR1 and CDR2 sequences are SGHRS and YFSETQ. The CDR3 loop reads CASSLAGTAPETQYF. For the CDR3, the DNA is TGCGCCAGCAGCTTGGCCGGTACAGCACCGGAGACCCAGTACTTC.

The V and J genes are TRBV28 and TRBJ2-5, with a weak D call TRBD2 (6 bases). V shed 6 bases and J shed 3 bases, with 14 bases lying between them. The CDR3 is made up of 14 amino acids. Germline CDR1 MDHEN, CDR2 SYDVKM. CDR3 residues: CASRGSGDEETQYF. In nucleotides, the CDR3 is TGTGCCAGCAGAGGGTCGGGGGATGAAGAGACCCAGTACTTC. Drawing the rest from reference TRBV28 and TRBJ2-5, the complete variable domain is DVKVTQSSRYLVKRTGEKVFLECVQDMDHENMFWYRQDPGLGLRLIYFSYDVKMKEKGDIPEGYSVSREKKERFSLILESASTNQTSMYLCASRGSGDEETQYFGPGTRLLVL.

This rearrangement joins TRBV27 to TRBJ2-7; 9 nucleotides align to TRBD1. Trimming at V came to 6 bases and at J to 2 bases, leaving 5 bases not matched to a gene. The CDR3 is 14 amino acids. Germline values: CDR1 MNHEY, CDR2 SMNVEV (reference sequence). The CDR3 spells CASSTGTGPYEQYF. For the CDR3, the DNA is TGTGCCAGCAGCACCGGGACAGGGCCCTACGAGCAGTACTTC.